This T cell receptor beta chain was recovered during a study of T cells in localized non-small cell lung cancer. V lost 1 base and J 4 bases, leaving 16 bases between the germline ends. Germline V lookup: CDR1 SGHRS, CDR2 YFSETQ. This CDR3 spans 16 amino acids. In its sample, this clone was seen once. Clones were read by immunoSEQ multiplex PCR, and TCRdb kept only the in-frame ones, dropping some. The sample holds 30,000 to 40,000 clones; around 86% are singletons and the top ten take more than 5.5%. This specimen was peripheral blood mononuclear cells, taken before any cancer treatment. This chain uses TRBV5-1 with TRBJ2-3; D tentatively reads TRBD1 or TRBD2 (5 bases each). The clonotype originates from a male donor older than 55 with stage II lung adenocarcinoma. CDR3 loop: CASSLWGGSGPDTQYF. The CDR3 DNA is TGCGCCAGCAGCTTGTGGGGCGGGTCGGGGCCAGATACGCAGTATTTT.